This T cell receptor beta chain comes out of a study of cytomegalovirus exposure and HLA in healthy donors. General study points: TCR beta V- and J-gene trimming was later associated with a missense DCLRE1C variant. Researchers reportedly found TCR beta sequences accurately predicted most subjects' HLA-A and HLA-B alleles. Across HLA loci, a later analysis found differing TCR association rates, with DRB1 most and HLA-C fewest.

Concerning this clone: Antigen unknown.

With 60 Vbeta and 13 Jbeta primers, the PCR was carried out. The authors' processing: Approximately 11 million of some 80 million unique TCR beta chains were shared, per a later count. Profiling relied on immunoSEQ multiplex PCR, and the TCRdb table lists in-frame clones only, not all of them. Clone size and V and J calls were adopted from that table, with D and trimming inferred from the DNA. The listing records approximately 82,000 clones. CDR1 and CDR2 from the germline V gene are SGHRS and YFSETQ. V dropped 0 bases and J dropped 4 bases, with 9 bases sitting between them. The CDR3 sequence is 14 residues long.

Input material: PBMCs. The sequence was obtained from a woman in her sixties in good health and CMV-seronegative. This chain uses TRBV5-1 with TRBJ2-3; D perhaps matches TRBD2 (6 bases). CDR3 amino acids: CASSLDGSADTQYF. CDR3 DNA sequence: TGCGCCAGCAGCTTGGACGGGAGCGCAGATACGCAGTATTTT.